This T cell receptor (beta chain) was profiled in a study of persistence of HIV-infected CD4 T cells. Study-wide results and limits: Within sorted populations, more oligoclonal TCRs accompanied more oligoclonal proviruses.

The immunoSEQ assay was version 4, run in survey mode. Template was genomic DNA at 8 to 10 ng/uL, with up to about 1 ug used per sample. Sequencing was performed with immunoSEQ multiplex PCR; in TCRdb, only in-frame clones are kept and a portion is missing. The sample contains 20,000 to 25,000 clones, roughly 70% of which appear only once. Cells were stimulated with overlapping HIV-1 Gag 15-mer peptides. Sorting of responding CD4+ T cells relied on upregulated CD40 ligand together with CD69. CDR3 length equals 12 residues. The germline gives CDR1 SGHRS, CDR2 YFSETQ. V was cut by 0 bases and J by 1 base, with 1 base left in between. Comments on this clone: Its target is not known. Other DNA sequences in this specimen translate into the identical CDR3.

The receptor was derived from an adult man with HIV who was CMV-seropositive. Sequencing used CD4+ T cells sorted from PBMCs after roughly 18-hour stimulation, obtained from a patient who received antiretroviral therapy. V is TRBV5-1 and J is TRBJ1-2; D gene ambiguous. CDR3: CASSLDNYGYTF. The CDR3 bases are TGCGCCAGCAGCTTGGATAACTATGGCTACACCTTC.